This TCR beta chain appears in the sequencing data of a study of CD8 T cells in Susac syndrome. Study-level background: Patients with Susac syndrome were therapy-naive, taking corticosteroids, with some also receiving intravenous immunoglobulin, or taking intravenous immunoglobulin alone at the time their blood was drawn.

With random hexamers, 0.5 to 1 ug RNA was reverse transcribed. Amplification of TCR beta CDR3 by immunoSEQ multiplex PCR spanned 54 Vbeta and 13 Jbeta. TCRdb itself ran the immunoSEQ multiplex PCR reads through MiXCR, one entry per CDR3 protein. The sample has roughly 130,000 distinct CDR3 sequences, 90% to 95% seen once; the top ten hold around 0.28%. Trimming at V came to 1 base and at J to 3 bases, leaving 9 bases not matched to a gene. The CDR3 sequence is 17 residues long. CDR1 is MGHRA, CDR2 YSYEKL, per germline. The chain uses TRBV4-1 and TRBJ1-2; 9 positions match TRBD1. The sequenced material came from CD8+ T cells from PBMCs. The TCR originated in a human donor with Susac syndrome. The CDR3 bases are TGCGCCAGCAGCCAAGCCGGTACAGGGGGCGTGGACTATGGCTACACCTTC. It translates to CASSQAGTGGVDYGYTF.